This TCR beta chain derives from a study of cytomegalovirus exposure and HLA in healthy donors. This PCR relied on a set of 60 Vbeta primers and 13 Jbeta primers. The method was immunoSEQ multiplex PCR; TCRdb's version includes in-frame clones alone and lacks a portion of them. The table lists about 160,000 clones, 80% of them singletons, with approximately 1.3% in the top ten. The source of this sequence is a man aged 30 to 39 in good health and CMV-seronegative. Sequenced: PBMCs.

In DNA form, the CDR3 reads TGTGCCACTAGCCGGGACAGGGATTCCTACAATGAGCAGTTCTTC. Translated, it gives CATSRDRDSYNEQFF. The chain joins TRBV19 to TRBJ2-1, with 9 bases lining up with TRBD1. Per germline, CDR1 LNHDA and CDR2 SQIVND (reference sequence). Trimming took 10 bases from V and 1 from J; bases not matched to a gene: 8. This CDR3 spans 15 amino acids.